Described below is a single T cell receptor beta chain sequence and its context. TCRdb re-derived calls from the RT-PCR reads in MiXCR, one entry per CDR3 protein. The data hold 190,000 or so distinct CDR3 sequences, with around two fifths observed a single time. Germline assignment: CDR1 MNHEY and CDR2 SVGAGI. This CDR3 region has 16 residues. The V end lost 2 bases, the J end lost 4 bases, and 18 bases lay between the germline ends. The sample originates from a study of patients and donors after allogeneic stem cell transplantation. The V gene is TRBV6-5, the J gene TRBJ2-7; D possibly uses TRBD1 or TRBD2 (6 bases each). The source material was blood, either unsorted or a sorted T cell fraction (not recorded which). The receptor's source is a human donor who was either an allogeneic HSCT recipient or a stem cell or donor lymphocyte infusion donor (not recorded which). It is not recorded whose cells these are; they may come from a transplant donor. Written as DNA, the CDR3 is TGTGCCAGCAGTTACGGGTCCGGGGGCGAGGCATACGAGCAGTACTTC. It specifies CASSYGSGGEAYEQYF.